The T cell receptor beta chain under discussion was sequenced for a study of T cell repertoires in cytomegalovirus infection. The wider study: Indications came from public TCR beta signatures; they pointed to CMV infection and to a matching HLA type.

The V end lost 6 bases, the J end lost 2 bases, and 18 bases lay between the germline ends. Germline-derived CDR1 and CDR2 are MNHNY and SVGAGI (reference sequence). There are 16 residues in the CDR3. TCRdb recomputed calls from the reads with MiXCR, one row per CDR3 protein. The sample holds some 350,000 distinct CDR3 sequences, approximately 35% seen once. This clonotype was observed a handful of times. Its cognate antigen is unknown. This receptor was taken from a human donor in good health (CMV status not recorded). Some clones in this sample may be carry-over from other donors' samples. Source: cultured PBMCs, taken from culture after CMV antigen stimulation. The rearrangement links TRBV6-6 to TRBJ2-3, with D possibly being TRBD1 (6 bases). The CDR3 region has the DNA TGTGCCAGCAGCGCCTCCCAGGGGCTCCCCACAGATACGCAGTATTTT. It codes for CASSASQGLPTDTQYF.